The clone carrying this TCR beta chain has a count of ten or more. Antigen specificity is unknown. This specimen comes from a study of T cell repertoires in cytomegalovirus infection. Study-level information: Public TCR beta signature analysis indicated the presence of both CMV infection and matching HLA type.

TCRdb processed the reads anew with MiXCR; each CDR3 protein has one entry. The repertoire holds 300,000 to 400,000 distinct CDR3 sequences, 8% to 10% seen once, with about 4.5% in the top ten. Germline-derived CDR1 and CDR2 are MNHNS and SASEGT. The V end was cut by 5 bases, the J end by 4 bases, with 14 bases between. The CDR3 runs to 14 residues. Overall study findings and caveats: Clonotypes of TCR beta that were HLA-C-restricted and CMV-specific dominated the ex vivo response. Cumulative public TCR beta family frequency identified CMV carriers with the relevant HLA.

Input material: PBMCs. This chain links TRBV6-1 with TRBJ1-1, with D possibly TRBD1 on 6 matching bases. This sequence was found in a human donor in good health (CMV status not recorded). Some clones in this sample may be carry-over from other donors' samples. CDR3 in amino acids: CASSLQGGGTEAFF. The CDR3 DNA sequence: TGTGCCAGCAGTCTCCAAGGGGGGGGCACTGAAGCTTTCTTT.